These 14 T cell receptor beta chains originate from one sample sequenced in a study of blood T cell repertoires in COVID-19. Method: immunoSEQ multiplex PCR; TCRdb's copy keeps in-frame clones and lacks some. The repertoire includes about 55,000 clones, around 85% of them detected once, and about 13% sits in the top ten. Material: peripheral blood. The source is a human donor in a cohort sampled during active COVID-19.

This clone appeared a single time. The chain employs TRBV30 and TRBJ1-2; D may be TRBD1 (6 bases). The CDR3 runs 15 residues. Germline V lookup: CDR1 GTSNPN, CDR2 SVGIG (reference sequence). Trimming cost V 2 bases and J 4 bases, with 17 bases left between them. Written as DNA, the CDR3 is TGTGCCTGGAGTATCTCACAGGGCCGAGTCTATGGCTACACCTTC. Translated, it gives CAWSISQGRVYGYTF.

The rearrangement uses TRBV10-3 and TRBJ2-5; D possibly corresponds to TRBD2 (6 bases). Germline lookup yields CDR1 ENHRY and CDR2 SYGVKD. CDR3 length: 14 residues. Trimming took off 5 bases at V and 3 bases at J, with 13 bases between the two ends. The DNA of the CDR3 is TGTGCCATCAGTTCCGGACTAACTGAAGAGACCCAGTACTTC. This sequence encodes CAISSGLTEETQYF.

The rearrangement uses TRBV9 and TRBJ1-4; possibly TRBD1 for D (6 bases). Trimming took off 0 bases at V and 8 bases at J, with 20 bases between the two ends. Germline V gene lookup returns CDR1 SGDLS and CDR2 YYNGEE. The CDR3 runs to 17 residues. CDR3 nucleotides: TGTGCCAGCAGCGTAGCTACTGGGGGGGGCGCTGGAGAAAAACTGTTTTTT. It encodes CASSVATGGGAGEKLFF.

The V gene is TRBV18, the J gene TRBJ2-7, with D unclear. The V end was cut by 1 base, the J end by 4 bases, with 8 bases between. The germline V gene encodes CDR1 KGHSH and CDR2 LQKENI. The CDR3 is made up of 13 amino acids. CDR3 protein: CASSPQTGYEQYF. CDR3 nucleotides: TGTGCCAGCTCACCACAGACTGGTTACGAGCAGTACTTC.

This clone was recorded once. The chain links TRBV24-1 to TRBJ2-7; possible D gene TRBD1, 6 bases. The CDR3 runs to 16 residues. Germline CDR1 is KGHDR and CDR2 is SFDVKD. V dropped 3 bases and J dropped 2 bases, with 16 bases sitting between them. In DNA form, the CDR3 reads TGTGCCACCAGTGATCCGTCGGACAGCCAACCCTACGAGCAGTACTTC. As protein: CATSDPSDSQPYEQYF.

The chain has TRBV28 and TRBJ2-1; 13 nucleotides line up with TRBD2. Germline V gene data show CDR1 as MDHEN and CDR2 as SYDVKM. Unmatched junction bases numbered 7, after V lost 5 bases and J lost 6 bases. The CDR3 is 16 residues long. In DNA form, the CDR3 reads TGTGCCAGCAGTCTACTAGCGGGAGGGCTAATCAATGAGCAGTTCTTC. This gives the protein CASSLLAGGLINEQFF.

J is TRBJ1-5 and V is TRBV28; 7 bases match TRBD1. This CDR3 has 17 residues. The junction had 12 bases not matched to a gene; V was cut back by 7 bases and J by 0 bases. The germline V gene encodes CDR1 MDHEN and CDR2 SYDVKM. CDR3 residues: CASIEGQPRGSNQPQHF. The CDR3 DNA reads TGTGCCAGCATCGAGGGACAGCCAAGGGGTAGCAATCAGCCCCAGCATTTT.

This chain connects TRBV4-1 to TRBJ1-5, with D maybe TRBD1 (6 bases). The CDR3 consists of 17 residues. CDR1 and CDR2 from the germline V gene are MGHRA and YSYEKL. V was cut by 1 base and J by 1 base, with 14 bases left in between. The CDR3 DNA follows: TGCGCCAGCAGCCAAGGTTACGCCAGGGGAAGCAATCAGCCCCAGCATTTT. Translating it yields CASSQGYARGSNQPQHF.

The chain uses TRBV27 and TRBJ1-2, with D unclear. This CDR3 is built from 10 residues. V shed 9 bases and J shed 8 bases, with 10 bases lying between them. Germline V lookup: CDR1 MNHEY, CDR2 SMNVEV (reference sequence). The CDR3, as DNA: TGTGCCAGGGATTCGGGGGGCTACACCTTC. Amino acid sequence: CARDSGGYTF.

This clone was observed a handful of times. This chain connects TRBV18 to TRBJ2-7; 8 nucleotides align to TRBD1. From germline, CDR1 is KGHSH and CDR2 LQKENI. V shed 5 bases and J 5 bases; nucleotides not matched to a gene: 11. The CDR3 runs to 15 residues. CDR3 nucleotide sequence: TGTGCCAGCTCAATCCGGACAGGGTATAAGGACGAGCAGTACTTC. Amino acid sequence: CASSIRTGYKDEQYF.

The chain joins TRBV24-1 to TRBJ2-2; TRBD2 agrees at 11 bases. Germline V lookup: CDR1 KGHDR, CDR2 SFDVKD. The V and J ends lost 3 bases and 3 bases, in that order; junction bases with no gene match: 8. This CDR3 has 18 amino acids. The CDR3 DNA reads as TGTGCCACCAGTGATCCCAGTATGGGACTAGCGGACACCGGGGAGCTGTTTTTT. It translates to CATSDPSMGLADTGELFF.

V and J are TRBV5-5 and TRBJ2-1, with 12 bases aligning to TRBD1. The CDR3 runs 16 residues. The ends lost 4 bases at V and 1 base at J; junction bases unmatched: 3. Per germline, CDR1 SGHKS and CDR2 YYEKEE (reference sequence). The CDR3 region is CASSGDRGLSYNEQFF. CDR3 sequence (DNA): TGTGCCAGCAGCGGGGACAGGGGGCTATCCTACAATGAGCAGTTCTTC.

The gene calls are TRBV4-3 and TRBJ2-2, with D hard to call. The CDR3 sequence is 18 residues long. The V and J ends lost 0 bases and 2 bases respectively, with 16 bases between them. Looked up from germline, CDR1 is LGHNA and CDR2 is YSLEER. CDR3 region: CASSQEVAAQLNTGELFF. DNA of the CDR3: TGCGCCAGCAGCCAAGAGGTAGCAGCCCAACTAAACACCGGGGAGCTGTTTTTT.

The chain joins TRBV7-2 to TRBJ2-1, with 12 bases aligning to TRBD2. Germline V gives CDR1 SGHTA, CDR2 FQGNSA. Losses at the gene ends were 7 bases for V and 9 bases for J; bases not matched to a gene: 13. This CDR3 region has 16 residues. CDR3 in DNA: TGTGCCAGCACCCAGTCCGGGACTAGCGGGTACGGTGAGCAGTTCTTC. It specifies CASTQSGTSGYGEQFF.